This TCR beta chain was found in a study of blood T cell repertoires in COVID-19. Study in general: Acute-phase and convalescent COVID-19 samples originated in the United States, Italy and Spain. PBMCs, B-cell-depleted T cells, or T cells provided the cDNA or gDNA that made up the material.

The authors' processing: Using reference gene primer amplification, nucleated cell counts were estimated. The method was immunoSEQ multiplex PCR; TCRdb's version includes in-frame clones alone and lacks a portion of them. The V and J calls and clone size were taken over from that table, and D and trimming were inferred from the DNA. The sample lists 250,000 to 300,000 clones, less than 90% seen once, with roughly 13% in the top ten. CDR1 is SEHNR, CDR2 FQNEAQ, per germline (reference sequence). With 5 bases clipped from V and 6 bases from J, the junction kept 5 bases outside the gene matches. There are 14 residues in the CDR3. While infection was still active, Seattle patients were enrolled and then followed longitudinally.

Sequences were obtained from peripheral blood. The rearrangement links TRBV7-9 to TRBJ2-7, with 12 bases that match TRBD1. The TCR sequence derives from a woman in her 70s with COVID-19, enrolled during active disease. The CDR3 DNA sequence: TGTGCCAGCAGCGGCCGGGACAGGGGGCGCGAGCAGTACTTC. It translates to CASSGRDRGREQYF.